Here is one T cell receptor (beta chain) with its context. Its cognate antigen is unknown. This specimen belongs to a study of PD-1 blockade in classical Hodgkin lymphoma. Study outcomes and limitations: At baseline, newly diagnosed patients reportedly showed less TCR diversity than healthy donors. Underlying causes for the observed repertoire differences were not defined, possibly disease activity or prior therapy.

Germline CDR1 is LNHDA and CDR2 is SQIVND (reference sequence). V lost 6 bases and J 0 bases, leaving 15 bases between the germline ends. The CDR3 has 16 amino acids. The method was immunoSEQ multiplex PCR; TCRdb's version includes in-frame clones alone and lacks a portion of them. The data hold fewer than 35,000 clones, with more than 85% observed a single time. Time point specified: newly diagnosed, previously untreated cHL patient sample. Comparators were PBMCs taken from newly diagnosed, untreated classical Hodgkin lymphoma. The sequencing input was peripheral blood mononuclear cells (PBMCs). This clonotype was obtained from a human donor with classical Hodgkin lymphoma. The chain combines TRBV19 with TRBJ1-5, with D hard to call. The CDR3 here is CASRAKRTASNQPQHF. The CDR3 DNA reads as TGTGCCAGTAGGGCGAAGAGGACCGCTAGCAATCAGCCCCAGCATTTT. The full variable domain, in which reference TRBV19 and TRBJ1-5 provide the parts outside the CDR3, is DGGITQSPKYLFRKEGQNVTLSCEQNLNHDAMYWYRQDPGQGLRLIYYSQIVNDFQKGDIAEGYSVSREKKESFPLTVTSAQKNPTAFYLCASRAKRTASNQPQHFGDGTRLSIL.